Below, 19 T cell receptor beta chains from the same sample are listed, as sequenced in a study of blood T cells in healthy people across ages. A J-beta primer mix and a sample-barcoded 5' primer were used in a second PCR of roughly 6 to 11 cycles. TCRdb re-called the 5' RACE reads through MiXCR, storing one row per CDR3 protein. The repertoire holds some 930,000 distinct CDR3 sequences, with 25% to 35% as singletons. Another study also made use of these data, one on T cells of mothers and their children.

Sequenced sample: blood. The receptors here all came from a woman aged 40 to 50 in good health.

J is TRBJ2-4 and V is TRBV7-2, with D possibly matching TRBD1 (5 bases). The V and J ends lost 4 bases and 0 bases respectively, with 10 bases between them. The CDR3 is 15 residues long. CDR1 is SGHTA, CDR2 FQGNSA, per germline. The CDR3: CASSSRQRAKNIQYF. CDR3 DNA: TGTGCCAGCAGCTCAAGACAGAGAGCCAAAAACATTCAGTACTTC.

The table lists this clonotype with many counts. The V call is TRBV28, the J call TRBJ1-5; perhaps TRBD1 as D (5 bases). The V end was cut by 6 bases, the J end by 2 bases, with 11 bases between. The germline V gene encodes CDR1 MDHEN and CDR2 SYDVKM. The length of the CDR3 is 14 residues. CDR3 residues: CASSSGGGNQPQHF. The DNA for the CDR3 is TGTGCCAGCAGCTCGGGGGGTGGCAATCAGCCCCAGCATTTT.

This clonotype was counted ten times or more. The chain links TRBV20-1 to TRBJ1-1; D unresolved. The germline V gene has CDR1 DFQATT and CDR2 SNEGSKA (reference sequence). CDR3 length: 13 residues. With 4 bases removed from V and 3 bases from J, the gap between germline ends came to 12 bases. CDR3 DNA sequence: TGCAGTGCTAAGGGTGAGGTGGACACTGAAGCTTTCTTT. Translation gives CSAKGEVDTEAFF.

This clonotype showed up just a few times. The junction does not match germline at one end; this may be a read error. This chain uses TRBV7-2 with TRBJ2-1; 8 bases line up with TRBD2. The CDR3 covers 15 residues. The germline gives CDR1 SGHTA, CDR2 FQGNSA. CDR3: CASSLTGGPYSEQFF. CDR3 sequence (DNA): TGTGCCAGCAGCTTAACGGGGGGGCCATACAGTGAGCAGTTCTTC.

The sample holds many counts of this clonotype. The rearrangement links TRBV11-2 to TRBJ2-5; D gene uncertain. Germline V CDR1 and CDR2: SGHAT, FQNNGV. The CDR3 has 14 amino acids. V was shortened by 5 bases and J by 5 bases, with 15 bases between the two germline ends. CDR3 residues: CASSPYVLGETQYF. Here the CDR3 DNA reads TGTGCCAGCAGCCCATATGTCTTGGGGGAGACCCAGTACTTC.

This clonotype was seen ten or more times. The rearrangement uses TRBV12-3 or TRBV12-4 and TRBJ2-1, with TRBD2 matching 8 bases. The V and J ends lost 5 bases and 7 bases, in that order; junction bases with no gene match: 13. This CDR3 is 16 amino acids long. The CDR3 loop is CASSPSGTRNGNEQFF. In DNA, the CDR3 is TGTGCCAGCAGTCCCTCCGGGACTAGGAATGGGAATGAGCAGTTCTTC.

J is TRBJ2-4 and V is TRBV20-1; tentative D call: TRBD1 (5 bases). The J call is in doubt because the DNA end fits TRBJ2-5 better. Germline CDR1 and CDR2: DFQATT and SNEGSKA (reference sequence). This CDR3 region has 14 residues. In nucleotides, the CDR3 is TGCAGTGCTAGAGAGGAAGCAGGGTGGACGACCCAGTACTTC. It codes for CSAREEAGWTTQYF.

This rearrangement joins TRBV10-3 to TRBJ1-1; 9 positions agree with TRBD1. This CDR3 comprises 14 residues. The germline V gene has CDR1 ENHRY and CDR2 SYGVKD. Unmatched junction bases numbered 6, after V lost 2 bases and J lost 8 bases. The CDR3 coding sequence is TGTGCCATCAGTGAGGACAGGGGGTCTCCCGAAGCTTTCTTT. It translates to CAISEDRGSPEAFF.

The rearrangement uses TRBV28 and TRBJ2-1; D may be TRBD1 (7 bases). Germline CDR1 and CDR2: MDHEN and SYDVKM. The CDR3 totals 15 residues. Trimming took off 8 bases at V and 9 bases at J, with 23 bases between the two ends. CDR3 DNA: TGTGCCAGCTCCTCCGGAGGGGGCGAATCTAGTGAGCAGTTCTTC. This gives the protein CASSSGGGESSEQFF.

This clonotype has more than one count but fewer than ten. The chain employs TRBV3-1 and TRBJ2-1; no reliable D call. This CDR3 spans 17 amino acids. Between the trimmed V and J ends, which lost 3 bases and 4 bases, there was a span of 19 bases. The V gene's germline CDR1 is LGHDT and CDR2 YNNKEL (reference sequence). The CDR3 coding sequence is TGTGCCAGCAGCCACGGAGAGCCACGGACGCGATACAATGAGCAGTTCTTC. This sequence encodes CASSHGEPRTRYNEQFF.

This clonotype was seen many times. The CDR3 nucleotides are TGTGCCAGCAGTTTCACTAGCGGTGATCAGTTCTTC. Its protein product is CASSFTSGDQFF. The V gene is TRBV12-3 or TRBV12-4, the J gene TRBJ2-1, with 8 bases that match TRBD2. The CDR3 extends over 12 amino acids. The junction had 5 bases not matched to a gene; V was cut back by 3 bases and J by 13 bases.

There are a few counts of this clonotype. The V and J genes are TRBV5-1 and TRBJ2-5, with 9 nucleotides matching TRBD2. V shed 2 bases and J 1 base; nucleotides not matched to a gene: 6. The CDR3 totals 16 residues. Germline CDR1 SGHRS, CDR2 YFSETQ. CDR3 DNA: TGCGCCAGCAGCTTAGGATGTAGCGGGGGCCAAGAGACCCAGTACTTC. Translated, it gives CASSLGCSGGQETQYF.

This clonotype turned up a few times. V is TRBV20-1 and J is TRBJ2-5; D gene ambiguous. V lost 4 bases and J 11 bases, leaving 23 bases between the germline ends. The CDR3 extends over 14 amino acids. CDR1 and CDR2 from the germline V gene are DFQATT and SNEGSKA (reference sequence). Here the CDR3 reads CSAIRPLASYEQYF. The DNA for the CDR3 is TGCAGTGCTATTCGGCCGCTGGCCAGCTATGAGCAGTACTTC.

The chain has TRBV12-3 or TRBV12-4 and TRBJ1-2; possible D gene TRBD1, 6 bases. The CDR3 spans 13 residues. The V and J ends lost 6 bases and 8 bases respectively, with 16 bases between them. CDR3 in DNA: TGTGCCAGCAGCTTTCTACAGGGAGACGGCTACACCTTC. It translates to CASSFLQGDGYTF.

In regard to this clonotype: One base away lies a much larger clone, so this may be a sequencing read error. This chain uses TRBV4-3 with TRBJ2-7, with D maybe TRBD1 (5 bases). Germline CDR1 is LGHNA and CDR2 is YSLEER. CDR3 length: 14 amino acids. CDR3 in DNA: TGCGCCAGCAACCAACTTGACAGATCCTACGAGCAGTACTTC. Its protein is CASNQLDRSYEQYF.

This clonotype turned up a few times. The V call is TRBV20-1, the J call TRBJ1-5, with TRBD1 identical over 8 bases. Trimming removed 6 bases from V and 6 bases from J; junction bases left unmatched: 10. CDR1 and CDR2 (germline): DFQATT, SNEGSKA (reference sequence). The CDR3 covers 14 residues. The CDR3 reads CSAVPRGLLQPQHF. CDR3 sequence (DNA): TGCAGTGCGGTACCCAGGGGGCTTCTTCAGCCCCAGCATTTT.

This clonotype was seen a few times. The CDR3 DNA follows: TGTGCCAGCAGCTCACAGCGGGGGGTACAAGAGACCCAGTACTTC. The encoded protein is CASSSQRGVQETQYF. The gene calls are TRBV11-2 and TRBJ2-5, with 9 bases matching TRBD2. This CDR3 has 15 amino acids. Germline CDR1 reads SGHAT; CDR2 reads FQNNGV. V shed 4 bases, J shed 2 bases, and the junction held 5 bases outside the gene matches.

This clonotype was detected only a few times. The genes are TRBV7-3 and TRBJ2-1; D may be TRBD2 (7 bases). Trimming took 0 bases from V and 8 from J, leaving 14 bases between them. Germline V gene lookup returns CDR1 SGHTA and CDR2 FQGTGA. The CDR3 totals 15 residues. CDR3 bases: TGTGCCAGCAGCTTAACCCCGGGCGGGGGCCATGAGCAGTTCTTC. This gives the protein CASSLTPGGGHEQFF.

The table lists this clonotype with a few counts. This chain joins TRBV24-1 and TRBJ2-3; no definite D call. Trimming left V 8 bases short and J 2 bases short, with 16 bases between. The CDR3 totals 15 residues. Germline loops: CDR1 KGHDR, CDR2 SFDVKD. In DNA form, the CDR3 reads TGTGCCACCAACTCACCTCAGGTGAACACAGATACGCAGTATTTT. This encodes CATNSPQVNTDTQYF.